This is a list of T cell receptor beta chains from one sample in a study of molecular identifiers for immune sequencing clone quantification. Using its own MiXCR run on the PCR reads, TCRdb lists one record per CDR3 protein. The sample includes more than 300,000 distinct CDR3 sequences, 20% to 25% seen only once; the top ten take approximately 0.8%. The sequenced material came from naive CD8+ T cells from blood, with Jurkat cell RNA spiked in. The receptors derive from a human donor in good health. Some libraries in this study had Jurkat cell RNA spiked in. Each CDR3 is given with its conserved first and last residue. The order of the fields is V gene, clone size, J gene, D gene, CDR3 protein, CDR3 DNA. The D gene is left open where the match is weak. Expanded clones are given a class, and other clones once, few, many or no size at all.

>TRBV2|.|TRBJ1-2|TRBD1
CASSEEGGGYGYTF
TGTGCCAGCAGTGAGGAAGGGGGCGGCTATGGCTACACCTTC
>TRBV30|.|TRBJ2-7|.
CAWSVAPGPYYEQYF
TGTGCCTGGAGTGTAGCTCCGGGGCCTTACTACGAGCAGTACTTC
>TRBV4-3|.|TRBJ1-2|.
CASSPNRGKPYGYTF
TGCGCCAGCAGCCCCAATAGGGGGAAGCCCTATGGCTACACCTTC
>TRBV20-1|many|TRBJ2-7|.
CSARWGVSYEQYF
TGCAGTGCTAGGTGGGGGGTCTCCTACGAGCAGTACTTC
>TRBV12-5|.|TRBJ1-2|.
CASQKVGQRAKGYTF
TGTGCTAGTCAAAAAGTTGGACAGAGGGCGAAAGGCTACACCTTC
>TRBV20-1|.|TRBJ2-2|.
CSARDLLRAPGELFF
TGCAGTGCTAGAGATCTGCTTAGGGCTCCCGGGGAGCTGTTTTTT
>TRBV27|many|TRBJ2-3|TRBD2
CASRQLAAASTDTQYF
TGTGCCAGCAGACAACTAGCGGCCGCTAGCACAGATACGCAGTATTTT
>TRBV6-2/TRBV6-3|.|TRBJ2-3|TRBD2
CASSYGTNYAQYF
TGTGCCAGCAGTTACGGGACTAACTATGCGCAGTATTTT
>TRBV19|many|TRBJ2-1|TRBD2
CASSITSGIYNEQFF
TGTGCCAGTAGTATTACTAGCGGGATCTACAATGAGCAGTTCTTC
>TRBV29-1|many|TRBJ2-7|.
CSARTGSGYEQYF
TGCAGCGCTAGAACAGGGTCGGGTTACGAGCAGTACTTC
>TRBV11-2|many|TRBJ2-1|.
CASSFGPAEGEQFF
TGTGCCAGCAGCTTTGGTCCCGCCGAGGGAGAGCAGTTCTTC
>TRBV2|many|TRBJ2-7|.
CASKEIGAYEQYF
TGTGCCAGCAAAGAAATAGGGGCCTACGAGCAGTACTTC
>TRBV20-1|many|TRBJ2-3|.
CSAENTYTDTQYF
TGCAGTGCGGAAAATACTTACACAGATACGCAGTATTTT
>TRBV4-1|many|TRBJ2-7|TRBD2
CASSPGTSGISSYEQYF
TGCGCCAGCAGCCCTGGTACTAGCGGAATAAGCTCCTACGAGCAGTACTTC
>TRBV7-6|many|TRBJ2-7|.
CASSPDSVSYEQYF
TGTGCCAGCAGCCCAGACAGCGTCTCCTACGAGCAGTACTTC
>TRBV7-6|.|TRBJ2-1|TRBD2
CASSLVAGGLSSEQFF
TGTGCCAGCAGCTTAGTCGCGGGGGGGCTAAGTAGTGAGCAGTTCTTC
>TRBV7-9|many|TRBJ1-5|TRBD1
CASSSPDRGLELSNQPQHF
TGTGCCAGCAGCTCCCCGGACAGGGGGTTAGAACTTAGCAATCAGCCCCAGCATTTT
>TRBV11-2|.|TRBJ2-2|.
CANSFEGGGTGELFF
TGTGCCAACAGCTTCGAGGGAGGCGGCACCGGGGAGCTGTTTTTT
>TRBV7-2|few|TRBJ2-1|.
CASRGDGYNEQFF
TGTGCCAGCAGGGGGGACGGATACAATGAGCAGTTCTTC
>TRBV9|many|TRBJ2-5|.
CASSVGVTETQYF
TGTGCCAGCAGCGTAGGAGTTACTGAGACCCAGTACTTC
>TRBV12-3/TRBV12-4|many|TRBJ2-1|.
CASSSTSNEQFF
TGTGCCAGCAGCTCGACTAGCAATGAGCAGTTCTTC
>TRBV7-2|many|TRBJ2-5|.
CASSQWGNQETQYF
TGTGCCAGCAGCCAGTGGGGGAATCAAGAGACCCAGTACTTC